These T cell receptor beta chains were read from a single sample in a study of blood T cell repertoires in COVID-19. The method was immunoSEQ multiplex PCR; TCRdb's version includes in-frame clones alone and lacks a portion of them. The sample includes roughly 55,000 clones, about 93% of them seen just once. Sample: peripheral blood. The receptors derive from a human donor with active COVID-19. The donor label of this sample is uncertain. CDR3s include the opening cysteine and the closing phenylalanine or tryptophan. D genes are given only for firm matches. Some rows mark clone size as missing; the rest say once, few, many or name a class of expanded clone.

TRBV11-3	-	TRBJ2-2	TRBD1	TGTGCCAGCAGCCCGGGGGACAGGGGATTCGCCGGGGAGCTGTTTTTT	CASSPGDRGFAGELFF
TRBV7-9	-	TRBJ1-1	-	TGTGCCAGCAGCCCGGGGGATGCAGGTCGAACTGAAGCTTTCTTT	CASSPGDAGRTEAFF
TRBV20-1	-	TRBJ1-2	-	TGCAGTGCCGTAGACTATGGCTACACCTTC	CSAVDYGYTF
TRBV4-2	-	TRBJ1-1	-	TGTGCCAGCAGTCGCGGGGGAATCACTGAAGCTTTCTTT	CASSRGGITEAFF
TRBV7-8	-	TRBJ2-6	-	TGTGCCAGCAGCTCATCTTTCGGACAGGGACTAAAACCTGGGGCCAACGTCCTGACTTTC	CASSSSFGQGLKPGANVLTF
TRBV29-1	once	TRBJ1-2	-	TGCAGCGTTGAAGATCTTAGGGGGAAGCATGGCTACACCTTC	CSVEDLRGKHGYTF
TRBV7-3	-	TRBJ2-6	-	TGTGCCAGCAGCTTAAAGTTTGAGTCTGGGGCCAACGTCCTGACTTTC	CASSLKFESGANVLTF
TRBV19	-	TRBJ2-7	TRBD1	TGTGCCAGTAGTACCCCAGGACAGGGAATAGAGCAGTACTTC	CASSTPGQGIEQYF
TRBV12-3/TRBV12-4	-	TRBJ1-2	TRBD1	TGTGCCAGCAGTTGGGACAGGGACTATGGCTACACCTTC	CASSWDRDYGYTF
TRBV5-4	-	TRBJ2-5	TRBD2	TGTGCCAGCGCCATCGGTGGACTAGCGGGAGAGACCCAGTACTTC	CASAIGGLAGETQYF
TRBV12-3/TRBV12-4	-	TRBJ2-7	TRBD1	TGTGCCAGCAGTCCGGACAGGGACTACGAGCAGTACTTC	CASSPDRDYEQYF
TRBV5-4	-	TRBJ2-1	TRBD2	TGTGCCAGCAGCTTGGGGACTAGCGGGAGGGATGAGCAGTTCTTC	CASSLGTSGRDEQFF
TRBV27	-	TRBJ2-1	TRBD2	TGTGCCAGCAGTCTAGCGGGGGGAAATGAGCAGTTCTTC	CASSLAGGNEQFF
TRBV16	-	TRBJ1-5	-	TGTGCCAGCAGCCAATCCGGACATGATCAGCCCCAGCATTTT	CASSQSGHDQPQHF
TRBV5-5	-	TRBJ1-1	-	TGTGCCAGCAGCTCCTCACAGGGACGGACTGAAGCTTTCTTT	CASSSSQGRTEAFF
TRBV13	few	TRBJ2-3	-	TGTGCCAGCAGCCCCAGAGCAGGACAAGATACGCAGTATTTT	CASSPRAGQDTQYF
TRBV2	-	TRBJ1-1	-	TGTGCCAGCAGCCAGGGCGGCACTGAAGCTTTCTTT	CASSQGGTEAFF
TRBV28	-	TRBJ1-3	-	TGTGCCAGCAGACCTCGACAGGCTGGCTCTGGAAACACCATATATTTT	CASRPRQAGSGNTIYF
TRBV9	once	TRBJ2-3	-	TGTGCCAGCAGCTCCCGGGTTAGCCAAAGCACAGATACGCAGTATTTT	CASSSRVSQSTDTQYF
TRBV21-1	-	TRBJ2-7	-	TGTGCCAGCAGCAAACTAGCGGAGTCCTACGAGCAGTACTTC	CASSKLAESYEQYF
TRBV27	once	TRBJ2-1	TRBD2	TGTGCCAGCAGTCTAACCGGGACTAACTACAATGAGCAGTTCTTC	CASSLTGTNYNEQFF
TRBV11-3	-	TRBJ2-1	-	TGTGCCAGCAGCTTAGGGGGGGTATACAATGAGCAGTTCTTC	CASSLGGVYNEQFF
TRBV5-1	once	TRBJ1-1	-	TGCGCCAGCAGCTTGGCCCAGGGCACGTTGAACACTGAAGCTTTCTTT	CASSLAQGTLNTEAFF
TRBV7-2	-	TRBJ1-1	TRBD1	TGTGCCAGCAGCCCAGGAAGGGCAGGTCCAGGGGGCACTGAAGCTTTCTTT	CASSPGRAGPGGTEAFF
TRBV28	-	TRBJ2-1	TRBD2	TGTGCCAGCAGGGGGGGACTAGCGGGCTACAATGAGCAGTTCTTC	CASRGGLAGYNEQFF
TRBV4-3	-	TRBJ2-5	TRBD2	TGCGCCAGCAGCCAAGATTGGAGGGGAGGGGAGACCCAGTACTTC	CASSQDWRGGETQYF
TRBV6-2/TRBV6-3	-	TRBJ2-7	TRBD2	TGTGCCAGCAGTTTAAGCCCAACTAGCGGGAGGTTCTCCTACGAGCAGTACTTC	CASSLSPTSGRFSYEQYF
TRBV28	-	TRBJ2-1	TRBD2	TGTGCCAGCAGTTTATCTAGCGGGAGTGATGAGCAGTTCTTC	CASSLSSGSDEQFF
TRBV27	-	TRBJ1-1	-	TGTGCCAGCAGCTCATCCCCGGTCCACACTGAAGCTTTCTTT	CASSSSPVHTEAFF
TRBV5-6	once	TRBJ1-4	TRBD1	TGTGCCAGCAGCACAGGACAGGGCAGACCTAATGAAAAACTGTTTTTT	CASSTGQGRPNEKLFF
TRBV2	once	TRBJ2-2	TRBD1	TGTGCCAGCAGTTTCAGGGGGCGCACCGGGGAGCTGTTTTTT	CASSFRGRTGELFF
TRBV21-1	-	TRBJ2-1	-	TGTGCCAACTCCAAGGGGTTCTACAATGAGCAGTTCTTC	CANSKGFYNEQFF
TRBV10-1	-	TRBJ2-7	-	TGCGCCAGCAGTGAGTCGGGGGCGCTAACAATGGGGGAGCAGTACTTC	CASSESGALTMGEQYF
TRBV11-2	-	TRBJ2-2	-	TGTGCCAGCAGCTTAGCAGGCGGGGCCACCGGGGAGCTGTTTTTT	CASSLAGGATGELFF
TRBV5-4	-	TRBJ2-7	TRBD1	TGTGCCAGCAGCCGAGACAGGGGAACATACGAGCAGTACTTC	CASSRDRGTYEQYF
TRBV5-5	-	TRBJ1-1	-	TGTGCCAGCAGCCCGGACAGTCTGGCGGTGACTGAAGCTTTCTTT	CASSPDSLAVTEAFF
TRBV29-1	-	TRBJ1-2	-	TGCAGCGTTGACGATCGGGGGAGGGCGAGGGGAAACTATGGCTACACCTTC	CSVDDRGRARGNYGYTF
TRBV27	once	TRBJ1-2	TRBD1	TGTGCCAGCAGTTTACGGCAGGGGGCAGGTGGCTACACCTTC	CASSLRQGAGGYTF